Presented here are 16 T cell receptor beta chains from one specimen sequenced in a study of T cell repertoires in cytomegalovirus infection. These receptors' targets are unknown. TCRdb re-analysed the reads in MiXCR, keeping a single row per CDR3 protein. The data contain roughly 860,000 distinct CDR3 sequences, approximately 32% of them singletons. Specimen: cultured CD8+ T cells from PBMCs, collected from culture after CMV antigen stimulation. Source of these receptors: a human donor in good health (CMV status not recorded). Some clones in this sample may be carry-over from other donors' samples.

This clonotype appeared a few times. The CDR3 loop reads CASILGGREQFF. The DNA for the CDR3 is TGTGCCAGCATCTTGGGGGGCCGAGAGCAGTTCTTC. V and J are TRBV7-2 and TRBJ2-1, with D perhaps assigned TRBD1 or TRBD2 (6 bases each). CDR3 length equals 12 residues. Germline-derived CDR1 and CDR2 are SGHTA and FQGNSA. Deletions cut 7 bases from V and 10 bases from J, with 14 bases between.

The V call is TRBV7-6, the J call TRBJ2-3; D might be TRBD1 (5 bases). The CDR3 spans 15 residues. The V and J ends lost 5 bases and 1 base respectively, with 13 bases between them. Germline V gene data show CDR1 as SGHVS and CDR2 as FNYEAQ. The CDR3 is CASSGQQGGTDTQYF. In DNA, the CDR3 is TGTGCCAGCAGCGGCCAGCAAGGGGGCACAGATACGCAGTATTTT. Full variable domain (outside the CDR3, taken from reference TRBV7-6 and TRBJ2-3): GAGVSQSPRYKVTKRGQDVALRCDPISGHVSLYWYRQALGQGPEFLTYFNYEAQQDKSGLPNDRFSAERPEGSISTLTIQRTEQRDSAMYRCASSGQQGGTDTQYFGPGTRLTVL.

The chain carries TRBV14 and TRBJ2-4; the D gene is possibly TRBD2 (6 bases). This CDR3 spans 15 amino acids. The germline V gene has CDR1 SGHDN and CDR2 FVKESK. V dropped 3 bases and J dropped 0 bases, with 9 bases sitting between them. The CDR3 sequence is CASSQGLVAKNIQYF. The CDR3 DNA reads TGTGCCAGCAGCCAGGGACTGGTAGCCAAAAACATTCAGTACTTC.

This chain links TRBV7-9 with TRBJ1-6; D not resolved. This CDR3 contains 12 residues. Germline lookup yields CDR1 SEHNR and CDR2 FQNEAQ (reference sequence). V gave up 5 bases and J gave up 8 bases, with 7 bases separating them. The DNA for the CDR3 is TGTGCCAGCAGCCCAGCTTATTCACCCCTCCACTTT. Amino acids: CASSPAYSPLHF.

CDR3 region: CASSLTQGATEAFF. The CDR3 DNA reads as TGTGCCAGCAGCTTGACACAGGGAGCCACTGAAGCTTTCTTT. The genes are TRBV5-5 and TRBJ1-1; D is perhaps TRBD1 (6 bases). The CDR3 length is 14 residues. CDR1 is SGHKS, CDR2 YYEKEE, per germline (reference sequence). V shed 1 base and J shed 4 bases, with 11 bases lying between them.

The V call is TRBV19, the J call TRBJ2-1; 10 positions match TRBD1. This CDR3 has 18 amino acids. Germline V gene data show CDR1 as LNHDA and CDR2 as SQIVND (reference sequence). V was clipped by 3 bases and J by 10 bases; unmatched bases: 18. CDR3: CASSIGRTGGILGWEQFF. Written as DNA, the CDR3 is TGTGCCAGTAGTATTGGGAGGACAGGGGGAATTTTGGGATGGGAGCAGTTCTTC. The full variable domain, its missing parts supplied by reference TRBV19 and TRBJ2-1, is DGGITQSPKYLFRKEGQNVTLSCEQNLNHDAMYWYRQDPGQGLRLIYYSQIVNDFQKGDIAEGYSVSREKKESFPLTVTSAQKNPTAFYLCASSIGRTGGILGWEQFFGPGTRLTVL.

This clonotype occurred many times. This CDR3 reads CASSAYGQGRQPQHF. The DNA of the CDR3 is TGTGCCAGCAGCGCCTACGGACAGGGGCGACAGCCCCAGCATTTT. The chain is built from TRBV7-8 and TRBJ1-5, with TRBD1 matching 9 bases. The germline CDR1 and CDR2 sequences are SGHVS and FQNEAQ. This CDR3 comprises 15 residues. V lost 5 bases to trimming and J lost 7 bases; unmatched junction nucleotides: 9.

This clonotype was seen a handful of times. This chain joins TRBV27 and TRBJ2-7; 7 nucleotides align to TRBD1. The CDR3 is made up of 14 amino acids. CDR1 is MNHEY and CDR2 is SMNVEV in the germline V gene (reference sequence). With V trimmed by 5 bases and J by 5 bases, 9 bases remained unmatched. The CDR3 spells CASSPKGGGDEQYV. CDR3 DNA: TGTGCCAGCAGTCCGAAAGGGGGCGGAGACGAGCAGTACGTC.

This clonotype was recorded a few times. The chain combines TRBV2 with TRBJ1-5; D is unresolved. With 6 bases removed from V and 3 bases from J, the gap between germline ends came to 12 bases. Germline values: CDR1 SNHLY, CDR2 FYNNEI. The CDR3 has 14 amino acids. DNA for the CDR3: TGTGCCAGCAGGGAATATGGCGCCAATCAGCCCCAGCATTTT. Protein: CASREYGANQPQHF.

The V and J genes are TRBV6-5 and TRBJ1-2; 7 bases match TRBD1. This CDR3 is 16 amino acids long. The V segment lost 3 bases and the J segment 0 bases; nucleotides outside the gene matches: 7. CDR1 and CDR2 (germline): MNHEY, SVGAGI. The CDR3 here is CASSYKGARANYGYTF. The CDR3 DNA is TGTGCCAGCAGTTATAAGGGGGCTCGAGCTAACTATGGCTACACCTTC.

The chain uses TRBV15 and TRBJ2-3, with D perhaps TRBD2 (5 bases). Deletions cut 8 bases from V and 2 bases from J, with 14 bases between. From germline, CDR1 is LNHNV and CDR2 YYDKDF (reference sequence). This CDR3 region has 14 residues. The CDR3 region has the DNA TGTGCCACCGCAGACTGGACTTCCACAGATACGCAGTATTTT. It translates to CATADWTSTDTQYF.

This sequence joins TRBV6-5 and TRBJ1-1; D gene uncertain. In germline, CDR1 is MNHEY, CDR2 SVGAGI. Trimming pared 2 bases from V and 6 bases from J, leaving 4 bases between. This CDR3 has 11 residues. The DNA of the CDR3 is TGTGCCAGCAGTTACCCCTCTGAAGCTTTCTTT. Its protein product is CASSYPSEAFF.

This clonotype was found many times. The chain uses TRBV12-3 or TRBV12-4 and TRBJ1-5; no clear D. V was clipped by 5 bases and J by 6 bases, with 8 bases between them. The CDR3 is 12 residues long. The CDR3 loop is CASSPGRQPQHF. The CDR3 region has the DNA TGTGCCAGCAGTCCCGGTCGTCAGCCCCAGCATTTT.

This clonotype was seen only a few times. This chain links TRBV12-3 or TRBV12-4 with TRBJ1-5; 11 nucleotides align to TRBD1. This CDR3 contains 15 residues. Losses at the gene ends were 3 bases for V and 5 bases for J; bases not matched to a gene: 3. The CDR3 here is CASSFWDRGYQPQHF. The CDR3 DNA reads as TGTGCCAGCAGTTTCTGGGACAGGGGGTATCAGCCCCAGCATTTT.

This chain connects TRBV6-6 to TRBJ1-2; D is unclear. This CDR3 has 16 residues. Between the trimmed V and J ends, which lost 0 bases and 4 bases, there was a span of 15 bases. The germline CDR1 and CDR2 sequences are MNHNY and SVGAGI (reference sequence). The CDR3 bases are TGTGCCAGCAGTTACTCGAACGAGGGAGGCATCTATGGCTACACCTTC. Translated: CASSYSNEGGIYGYTF.

The J gene is TRBJ2-2, the V gene TRBV4-1, with 7 bases matching TRBD1. Trimming took 0 bases from V and 4 from J; bases not matched to a gene: 8. The germline V gene encodes CDR1 MGHRA and CDR2 YSYEKL. CDR3 length: 17 amino acids. The CDR3 spells CASSQDSGQGVTGELFF. The CDR3, as DNA: TGCGCCAGCAGCCAAGATTCGGGTCAGGGGGTCACCGGGGAGCTGTTTTTT.